Here is one T cell receptor beta chain with its context. The antigen remains unidentified. This sample was included in a study of cytomegalovirus exposure and HLA in healthy donors. The study's findings and limits: A classifier reportedly called cytomegalovirus status with high sensitivity and specificity. In a later analysis, V- and J-gene trimming of beta chains associated with a DCLRE1C missense variant, replicated independently. Per a prior analysis, the majority of TCR beta V segments were productive roughly 90% or roughly 30% of the time.

It was with 60 Vbeta and 13 Jbeta primers that the PCR ran. The data were produced by immunoSEQ multiplex PCR, yet TCRdb's version contains in-frame clones alone and is incomplete. The sample has around 140,000 clones, about 80% seen once. The germline V gene encodes CDR1 MDHEN and CDR2 SYDVKM. This CDR3 has 13 amino acids. The V gene lost 5 bases and the J gene lost 6 bases, with 14 bases spanning the gap. The specimen sequenced was PBMCs. The chain carries TRBV28 and TRBJ2-7; D is possibly TRBD1 (6 bases). The source of this sequence is a middle-aged man in good health and CMV-seronegative. CDR3 in amino acids: CASSPRVGAEQYF. CDR3 nucleotides: TGTGCCAGCAGTCCGCGGGTGGGGGCCGAGCAGTACTTC.